Listed below are T cell receptor beta chains from one sample, sequenced in a study of blood T cell repertoires in COVID-19. Clones were sequenced by immunoSEQ multiplex PCR, and TCRdb holds only the in-frame ones, with some missing. Among 100,000 or so clones, around 85% were seen once, and the ten largest hold 1.5% to 2%. Sequencing was done on a sample of peripheral blood. These receptors were collected from a woman aged 70-85 years with active or convalescent COVID-19. CDR3s include the opening cysteine and the closing phenylalanine or tryptophan. The D gene is left open where the match is weak. Clone size, where shown, is once, few, many, or a class for clones that have expanded.

v_call: TRBV7-9; clone_size: -; j_call: TRBJ2-3; d_call: TRBD2; cdr3_aa: CASSLVRPAGGADTQYF; cdr3_nt: TGTGCCAGCAGCTTAGTGCGTCCAGCGGGAGGAGCAGATACGCAGTATTTT
v_call: TRBV30; clone_size: -; j_call: TRBJ2-7; d_call: -; cdr3_aa: CAWSVLHRYEQYF; cdr3_nt: TGTGCCTGGAGTGTACTACATAGGTACGAGCAGTACTTC
v_call: TRBV5-1; clone_size: few; j_call: TRBJ1-1; d_call: -; cdr3_aa: CASSSAGGGNTEAFF; cdr3_nt: TGCGCCAGCAGCTCAGCTGGGGGGGGAAACACTGAAGCTTTCTTT
v_call: TRBV30; clone_size: -; j_call: TRBJ2-7; d_call: -; cdr3_aa: CAWRAVLGEQYF; cdr3_nt: TGTGCCTGGAGAGCGGTTCTGGGCGAGCAGTACTTC
v_call: TRBV28; clone_size: -; j_call: TRBJ2-4; d_call: -; cdr3_aa: CASSLDSSSKNIQYF; cdr3_nt: TGTGCCAGCAGCCTTGACTCATCGTCCAAAAACATTCAGTACTTC
v_call: TRBV4-1; clone_size: -; j_call: TRBJ2-3; d_call: TRBD2; cdr3_aa: CASSLQRDTDTQYF; cdr3_nt: TGCGCCAGCAGCCTCCAGCGGGACACAGATACGCAGTATTTT
v_call: TRBV6-2/TRBV6-3; clone_size: once; j_call: TRBJ2-5; d_call: TRBD1; cdr3_aa: CASSQRTGGYETQYF; cdr3_nt: TGTGCCAGCAGCCAGAGGACAGGGGGGTACGAGACCCAGTACTTC
v_call: TRBV7-8; clone_size: -; j_call: TRBJ2-7; d_call: TRBD2; cdr3_aa: CASSATSGGAYEQYF; cdr3_nt: TGTGCCAGCAGCGCTACTAGCGGGGGCGCCTACGAGCAGTACTTC
v_call: TRBV3-1/TRBV3-2; clone_size: -; j_call: TRBJ2-3; d_call: TRBD1; cdr3_aa: CASSYWTGSGTDTQYF; cdr3_nt: TGTGCCAGCAGCTACTGGACAGGGTCCGGGACAGATACGCAGTATTTT
v_call: TRBV5-5; clone_size: -; j_call: TRBJ2-1; d_call: TRBD1; cdr3_aa: CASSLGGQGKSWQFF; cdr3_nt: TGTGCCAGCAGCTTGGGGGGACAGGGAAAAAGTTGGCAGTTCTTC
v_call: TRBV6-1; clone_size: -; j_call: TRBJ2-1; d_call: -; cdr3_aa: CASSEALKGGEQFF; cdr3_nt: TGTGCCAGCAGTGAAGCCCTAAAGGGAGGCGAGCAGTTCTTC
v_call: TRBV5-1; clone_size: -; j_call: TRBJ1-2; d_call: -; cdr3_aa: CASSSTVFANYGYTF; cdr3_nt: TGCGCCAGCAGCTCGACAGTTTTCGCTAACTATGGCTACACCTTC
v_call: TRBV11-2; clone_size: -; j_call: TRBJ1-3; d_call: -; cdr3_aa: CASSPTGNRNTIYF; cdr3_nt: TGTGCCAGCAGCCCCACAGGGAATAGAAACACCATATATTTT
v_call: TRBV10-1; clone_size: -; j_call: TRBJ2-1; d_call: TRBD2; cdr3_aa: CASSEKTSGAGNEQFF; cdr3_nt: TGCGCCAGCAGTGAGAAAACTAGCGGGGCCGGCAATGAGCAGTTCTTC
v_call: TRBV25-1; clone_size: -; j_call: TRBJ2-3; d_call: TRBD2; cdr3_aa: CASSDSSGRAGTDTQYF; cdr3_nt: TGTGCCAGCAGTGACTCGAGCGGGAGGGCCGGCACAGATACGCAGTATTTT
v_call: TRBV3-1/TRBV3-2; clone_size: -; j_call: TRBJ2-7; d_call: TRBD2; cdr3_aa: CASSQDLAGRSYEQYF; cdr3_nt: TGTGCCAGCAGCCAAGATCTAGCGGGGCGTTCCTACGAGCAGTACTTC
v_call: TRBV4-2; clone_size: -; j_call: TRBJ1-6; d_call: -; cdr3_aa: CASSHPGGAGGSPLHF; cdr3_nt: TGTGCCAGCAGCCATCCGGGGGGGGCCGGGGGTTCACCCCTCCACTTT
v_call: TRBV5-5; clone_size: -; j_call: TRBJ1-5; d_call: -; cdr3_aa: CASSLGRVGFTNQPQHF; cdr3_nt: TGTGCCAGCAGCTTGGGGCGGGTGGGATTTACCAATCAGCCCCAGCATTTT
v_call: TRBV5-1; clone_size: -; j_call: TRBJ1-2; d_call: -; cdr3_aa: CASSLARGNYGYTF; cdr3_nt: TGCGCCAGCAGCTTGGCTCGGGGGAACTATGGCTACACCTTC
v_call: TRBV30; clone_size: -; j_call: TRBJ1-2; d_call: TRBD1; cdr3_aa: CAWGQGGGYTF; cdr3_nt: TGTGCCTGGGGACAGGGGGGTGGCTACACCTTC
v_call: TRBV3-1/TRBV3-2; clone_size: -; j_call: TRBJ2-7; d_call: -; cdr3_aa: CASSQDGVAYEQYF; cdr3_nt: TGTGCCAGCAGCCAAGATGGAGTTGCCTACGAGCAGTACTTC
v_call: TRBV14; clone_size: once; j_call: TRBJ1-2; d_call: -; cdr3_aa: CASSMQGTDYGYTF; cdr3_nt: TGTGCCAGCAGCATGCAGGGGACGGATTATGGCTACACCTTC
v_call: TRBV6-2/TRBV6-3; clone_size: few; j_call: TRBJ2-7; d_call: TRBD2; cdr3_aa: CASSYVAGGSYEQYF; cdr3_nt: TGTGCCAGCAGTTACGTAGCGGGAGGCTCCTACGAGCAGTACTTC
v_call: TRBV19; clone_size: -; j_call: TRBJ1-2; d_call: -; cdr3_aa: CASSIAERANYGYTF; cdr3_nt: TGTGCCAGTAGTATAGCCGAAAGAGCTAACTATGGCTACACCTTC
v_call: TRBV3-1/TRBV3-2; clone_size: -; j_call: TRBJ2-5; d_call: TRBD1; cdr3_aa: CASSGTVQETQYF; cdr3_nt: TGTGCCAGCAGCGGGACAGTCCAAGAGACCCAGTACTTC
v_call: TRBV5-1; clone_size: -; j_call: TRBJ2-3; d_call: TRBD2; cdr3_aa: CASSTGGQDTQYF; cdr3_nt: TGCGCCAGCAGCACGGGGGGGCAAGATACGCAGTATTTT
v_call: TRBV7-3; clone_size: -; j_call: TRBJ1-3; d_call: TRBD1; cdr3_aa: CASSPGQGNTIYF; cdr3_nt: TGTGCCAGCAGCCCCGGACAGGGGAACACCATATATTTT
v_call: TRBV28; clone_size: -; j_call: TRBJ2-4; d_call: -; cdr3_aa: CASTGPGKNIQYF; cdr3_nt: TGTGCCAGCACGGGTCCTGGCAAAAACATTCAGTACTTC
v_call: TRBV7-2; clone_size: -; j_call: TRBJ1-2; d_call: -; cdr3_aa: CASSPLGQYGYTF; cdr3_nt: TGTGCCAGCAGCCCCCTGGGCCAATATGGCTACACCTTC
v_call: TRBV5-1; clone_size: -; j_call: TRBJ1-1; d_call: TRBD1; cdr3_aa: CASSDTGQGRTEAFF; cdr3_nt: TGCGCCAGCAGCGATACTGGACAGGGTCGAACTGAAGCTTTCTTT
v_call: TRBV5-5; clone_size: -; j_call: TRBJ2-7; d_call: TRBD1; cdr3_aa: CASSVGQGAYEQYF; cdr3_nt: TGTGCCAGCAGCGTAGGACAGGGGGCCTACGAGCAGTACTTC
v_call: TRBV18; clone_size: -; j_call: TRBJ1-5; d_call: -; cdr3_aa: CASSPGPNQPQHF; cdr3_nt: TGTGCCAGCTCACCAGGGCCGAATCAGCCCCAGCATTTT
v_call: TRBV7-2; clone_size: -; j_call: TRBJ2-1; d_call: -; cdr3_aa: CASSLASGTYNEQFF; cdr3_nt: TGTGCCAGCAGCTTGGCCTCCGGGACCTACAATGAGCAGTTCTTC
v_call: TRBV5-1; clone_size: many; j_call: TRBJ1-5; d_call: -; cdr3_aa: CASSLTAGQPQHF; cdr3_nt: TGCGCCAGCAGCTTGACTGCGGGTCAGCCCCAGCATTTT
v_call: TRBV5-4; clone_size: -; j_call: TRBJ1-2; d_call: TRBD1; cdr3_aa: CASSLTGAFGYTF; cdr3_nt: TGTGCCAGCAGCTTGACAGGGGCCTTTGGCTACACCTTC
v_call: TRBV24-1; clone_size: -; j_call: TRBJ2-5; d_call: -; cdr3_aa: CATSDYTGSHQETQYF; cdr3_nt: TGTGCCACCAGTGATTACACAGGGTCCCACCAAGAGACCCAGTACTTC
v_call: TRBV5-1; clone_size: -; j_call: TRBJ1-4; d_call: -; cdr3_aa: CASSKSTGWTNEKLFF; cdr3_nt: TGCGCCAGCAGCAAAAGTACAGGGTGGACTAATGAAAAACTGTTTTTT
v_call: TRBV5-1; clone_size: -; j_call: TRBJ2-5; d_call: -; cdr3_aa: CASSMAGVETQYF; cdr3_nt: TGCGCCAGCAGCATGGCAGGGGTGGAGACCCAGTACTTC
v_call: TRBV7-2; clone_size: -; j_call: TRBJ1-2; d_call: TRBD1; cdr3_aa: CASSSKVPGQGDYGYTF; cdr3_nt: TGTGCCAGCAGCTCAAAAGTCCCGGGACAGGGCGACTATGGCTACACCTTC
v_call: TRBV12-3/TRBV12-4; clone_size: -; j_call: TRBJ2-2; d_call: -; cdr3_aa: CASSKQDTGELFF; cdr3_nt: TGTGCCAGCAGTAAGCAGGACACCGGGGAGCTGTTTTTT
v_call: TRBV4-1; clone_size: -; j_call: TRBJ2-5; d_call: -; cdr3_aa: CASSQLEYREQYF; cdr3_nt: TGCGCCAGCAGCCAATTGGAGTATCGGGAGCAGTACTTC
v_call: TRBV28; clone_size: -; j_call: TRBJ2-2; d_call: TRBD2; cdr3_aa: CASTAGGNTGELFF; cdr3_nt: TGTGCCAGCACGGCGGGGGGTAACACCGGGGAGCTGTTTTTT
v_call: TRBV7-9; clone_size: -; j_call: TRBJ2-7; d_call: TRBD1; cdr3_aa: CASSPDRDSYEQYF; cdr3_nt: TGTGCCAGCAGCCCCGACAGGGACTCCTACGAGCAGTACTTC
v_call: TRBV6-2/TRBV6-3; clone_size: -; j_call: TRBJ2-7; d_call: TRBD2; cdr3_aa: CASSFGEGEQYF; cdr3_nt: TGTGCCAGCAGTTTCGGGGAGGGTGAGCAGTACTTC
v_call: TRBV9; clone_size: -; j_call: TRBJ2-7; d_call: -; cdr3_aa: CASSVGTGWALYEQYF; cdr3_nt: TGTGCCAGCAGCGTAGGTACCGGTTGGGCCCTCTACGAGCAGTACTTC
v_call: TRBV2; clone_size: -; j_call: TRBJ2-2; d_call: -; cdr3_aa: CASSLQGPPNTGELFF; cdr3_nt: TGTGCCAGCAGTTTACAGGGTCCACCGAACACCGGGGAGCTGTTTTTT
v_call: TRBV6-2/TRBV6-3; clone_size: -; j_call: TRBJ2-3; d_call: -; cdr3_aa: CASSPDDRSQTDTQYF; cdr3_nt: TGTGCCAGCAGTCCGGACGACAGGTCCCAAACAGATACGCAGTATTTT
v_call: TRBV30; clone_size: -; j_call: TRBJ1-4; d_call: -; cdr3_aa: CAWSANEKLFF; cdr3_nt: TGTGCCTGGTCTGCGAATGAAAAACTGTTTTTT
v_call: TRBV24-1; clone_size: -; j_call: TRBJ2-1; d_call: TRBD1; cdr3_aa: CATSDSQGQGAYNEQFF; cdr3_nt: TGTGCCACCAGTGATTCCCAGGGACAGGGGGCTTACAATGAGCAGTTCTTC
v_call: TRBV19; clone_size: -; j_call: TRBJ2-7; d_call: -; cdr3_aa: CASSKGLEQYF; cdr3_nt: TGTGCCAGTAGTAAAGGACTGGAGCAGTACTTC
v_call: TRBV24-1; clone_size: few; j_call: TRBJ1-3; d_call: -; cdr3_aa: CATNRQSSGNTIYF; cdr3_nt: TGTGCCACCAACCGACAGAGCTCTGGAAACACCATATATTTT
v_call: TRBV9; clone_size: -; j_call: TRBJ2-1; d_call: TRBD2; cdr3_aa: CASSGGTSGNYNEQFF; cdr3_nt: TGTGCCAGCAGCGGCGGGACTAGCGGGAATTACAATGAGCAGTTCTTC
v_call: TRBV9; clone_size: once; j_call: TRBJ1-3; d_call: TRBD1; cdr3_aa: CASSDRGSRNTIYF; cdr3_nt: TGTGCCAGCAGCGACAGGGGTTCGAGAAACACCATATATTTT